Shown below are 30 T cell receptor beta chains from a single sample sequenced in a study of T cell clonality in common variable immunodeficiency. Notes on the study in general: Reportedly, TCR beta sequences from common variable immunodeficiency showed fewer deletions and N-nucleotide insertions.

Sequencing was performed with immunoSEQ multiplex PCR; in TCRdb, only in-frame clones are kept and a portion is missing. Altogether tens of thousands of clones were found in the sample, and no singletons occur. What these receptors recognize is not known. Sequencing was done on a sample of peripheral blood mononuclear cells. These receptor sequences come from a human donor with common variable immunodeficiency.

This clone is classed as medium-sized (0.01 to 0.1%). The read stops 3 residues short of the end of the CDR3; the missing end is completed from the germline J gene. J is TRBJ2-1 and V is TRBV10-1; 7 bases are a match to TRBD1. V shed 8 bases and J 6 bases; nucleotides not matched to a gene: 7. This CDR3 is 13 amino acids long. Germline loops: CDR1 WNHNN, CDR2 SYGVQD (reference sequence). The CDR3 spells CASPTGRSNEQFF. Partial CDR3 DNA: TGCGCCAGCCCGACAGGGAGAAGCAATGAG.

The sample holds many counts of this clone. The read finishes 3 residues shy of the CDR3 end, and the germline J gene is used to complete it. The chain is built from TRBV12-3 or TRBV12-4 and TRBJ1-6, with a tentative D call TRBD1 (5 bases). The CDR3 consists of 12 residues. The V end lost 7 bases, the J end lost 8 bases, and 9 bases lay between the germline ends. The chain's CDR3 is CASTLGDSPLHF. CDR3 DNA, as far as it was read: TGTGCCAGCACCCTAGGGGATTCACCC.

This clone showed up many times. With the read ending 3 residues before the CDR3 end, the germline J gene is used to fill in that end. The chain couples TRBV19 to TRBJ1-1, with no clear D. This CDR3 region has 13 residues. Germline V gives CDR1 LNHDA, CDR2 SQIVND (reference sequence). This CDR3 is CASSIEFRLGAFF. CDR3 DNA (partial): TGTGCCAGTAGTATAGAGTTCAGGTTGGGA.

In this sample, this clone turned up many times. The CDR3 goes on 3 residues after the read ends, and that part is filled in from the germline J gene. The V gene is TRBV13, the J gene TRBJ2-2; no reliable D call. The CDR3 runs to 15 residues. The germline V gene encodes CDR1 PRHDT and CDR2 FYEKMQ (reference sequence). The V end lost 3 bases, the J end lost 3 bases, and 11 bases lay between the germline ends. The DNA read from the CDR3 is TGTGCCAGCAGCTTTGGCGGAGAGTACACCGGGGAG. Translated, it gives CASSFGGEYTGE. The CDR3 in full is CASSFGGEYTGELFF.

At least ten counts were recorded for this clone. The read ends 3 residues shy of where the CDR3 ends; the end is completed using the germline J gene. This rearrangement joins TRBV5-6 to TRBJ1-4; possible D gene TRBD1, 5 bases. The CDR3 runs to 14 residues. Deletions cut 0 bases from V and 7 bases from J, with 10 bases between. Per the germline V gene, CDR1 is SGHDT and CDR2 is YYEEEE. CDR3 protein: CASSLGGVGEKLFF. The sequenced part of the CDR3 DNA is TGTGCCAGCAGCTTGGGAGGGGTGGGTGAAAAA.

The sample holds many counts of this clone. Incomplete CDR3 DNA: TGTGCCAGCAGCCAGGGGGGCCTAGCTTGGGAGACC. It is translated as CASSQGGLAWET. The CDR3 in full is CASSQGGLAWETQYF. J is TRBJ2-5 and V is TRBV7-3; tentative D call: TRBD1 (7 bases). The CDR3 is cut off 3 residues early in the read; its end comes from the germline J gene. V gave up 5 bases and J gave up 5 bases, with 18 bases separating them. CDR1 SGHTA and CDR2 FQGTGA come from the germline V gene. The CDR3 totals 15 residues.

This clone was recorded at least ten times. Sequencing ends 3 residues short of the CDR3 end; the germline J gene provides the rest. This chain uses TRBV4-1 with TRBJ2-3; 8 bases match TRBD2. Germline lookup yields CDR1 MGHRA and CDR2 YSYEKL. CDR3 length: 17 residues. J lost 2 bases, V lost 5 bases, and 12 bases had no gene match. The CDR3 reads CASSSDGGAGPTDTQYF. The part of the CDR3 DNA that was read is TGCGCCAGCAGCTCGGACGGGGGGGCGGGGCCCACAGATACG.

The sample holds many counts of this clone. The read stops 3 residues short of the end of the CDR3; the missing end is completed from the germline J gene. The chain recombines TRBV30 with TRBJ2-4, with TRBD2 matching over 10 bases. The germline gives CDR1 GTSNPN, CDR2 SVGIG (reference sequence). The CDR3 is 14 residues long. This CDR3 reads CAWSVVGSGGLQYF. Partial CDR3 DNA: TGTGCCTGGAGTGTAGTTGGTAGCGGGGGGCTT.

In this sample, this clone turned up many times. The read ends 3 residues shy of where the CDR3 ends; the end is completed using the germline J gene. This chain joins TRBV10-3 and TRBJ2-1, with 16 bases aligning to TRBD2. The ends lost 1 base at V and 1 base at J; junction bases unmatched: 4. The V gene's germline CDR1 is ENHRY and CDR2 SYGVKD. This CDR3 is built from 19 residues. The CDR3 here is CAISELGLAGGQSYNEQFF. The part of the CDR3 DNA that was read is TGTGCCATCAGTGAGTTGGGACTAGCGGGGGGGCAGTCCTACAATGAG.

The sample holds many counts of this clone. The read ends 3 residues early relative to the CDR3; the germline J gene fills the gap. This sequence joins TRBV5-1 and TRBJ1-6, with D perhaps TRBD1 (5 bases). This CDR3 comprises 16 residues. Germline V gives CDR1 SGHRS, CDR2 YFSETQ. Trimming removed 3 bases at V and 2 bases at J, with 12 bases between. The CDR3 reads CASSYVGGPYNSPLHF. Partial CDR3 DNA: TGCGCCAGCAGCTACGTCGGGGGACCCTATAATTCACCC. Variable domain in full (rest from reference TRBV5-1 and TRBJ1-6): KAGVTQTPRYLIKTRGQQVTLSCSPISGHRSVSWYQQTPGQGLQFLFEYFSETQRNKGNFPGRFSGRQFSNSRSEMNVSTLELGDSALYLCASSYVGGPYNSPLHFGNGTRLTVT.

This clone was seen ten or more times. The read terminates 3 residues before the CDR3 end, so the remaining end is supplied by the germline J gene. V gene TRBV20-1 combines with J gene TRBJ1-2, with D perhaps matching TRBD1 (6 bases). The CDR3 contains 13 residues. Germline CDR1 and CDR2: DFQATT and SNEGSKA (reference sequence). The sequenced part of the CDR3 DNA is TGCAGTGCTAGCCCTACAGGGCGTCGGGGC. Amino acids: CSASPTGRRG. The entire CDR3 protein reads CSASPTGRRGYTF.

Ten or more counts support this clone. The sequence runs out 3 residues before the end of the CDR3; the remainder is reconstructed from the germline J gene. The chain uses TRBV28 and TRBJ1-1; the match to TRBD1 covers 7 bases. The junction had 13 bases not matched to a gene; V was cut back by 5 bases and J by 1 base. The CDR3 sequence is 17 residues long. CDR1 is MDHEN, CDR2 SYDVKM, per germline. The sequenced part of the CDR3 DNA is TGTGCCAGCAGTCCGTGGACAGGCCGGGGGAAGAACACTGAA. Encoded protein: CASSPWTGRGKNTE. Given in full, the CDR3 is CASSPWTGRGKNTEAFF. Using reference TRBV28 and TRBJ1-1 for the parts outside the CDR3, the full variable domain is DVKVTQSSRYLVKRTGEKVFLECVQDMDHENMFWYRQDPGLGLRLIYFSYDVKMKEKGDIPEGYSVSREKKERFSLILESASTNQTSMYLCASSPWTGRGKNTEAFFGQGTRLTVV.

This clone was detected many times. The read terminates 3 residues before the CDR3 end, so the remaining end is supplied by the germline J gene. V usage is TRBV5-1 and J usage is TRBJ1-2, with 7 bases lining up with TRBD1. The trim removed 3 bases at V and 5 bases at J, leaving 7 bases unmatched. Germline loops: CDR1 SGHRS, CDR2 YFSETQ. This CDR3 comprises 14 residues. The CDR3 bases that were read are TGCGCCAGCAGCTCCACAGGGGATGGGTATGGC. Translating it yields CASSSTGDGYG. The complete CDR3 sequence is CASSSTGDGYGYTF.

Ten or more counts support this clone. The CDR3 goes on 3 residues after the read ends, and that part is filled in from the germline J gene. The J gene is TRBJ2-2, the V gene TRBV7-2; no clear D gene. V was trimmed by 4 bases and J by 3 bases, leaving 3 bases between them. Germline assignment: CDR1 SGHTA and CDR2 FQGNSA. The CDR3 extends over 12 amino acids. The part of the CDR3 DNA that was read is TGTGCCAGCAGCTCCGACACCGGGGAG. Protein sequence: CASSSDTGE. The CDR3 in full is CASSSDTGELFF.

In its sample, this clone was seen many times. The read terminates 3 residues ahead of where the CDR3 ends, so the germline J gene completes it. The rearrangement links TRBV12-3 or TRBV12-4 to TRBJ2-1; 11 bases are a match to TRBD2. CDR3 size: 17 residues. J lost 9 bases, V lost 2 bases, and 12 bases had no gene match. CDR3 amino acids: CASSLSPGLAAKGEQFF. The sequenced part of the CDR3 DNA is TGTGCCAGCAGTTTATCCCCGGGACTAGCGGCTAAGGGTGAG.

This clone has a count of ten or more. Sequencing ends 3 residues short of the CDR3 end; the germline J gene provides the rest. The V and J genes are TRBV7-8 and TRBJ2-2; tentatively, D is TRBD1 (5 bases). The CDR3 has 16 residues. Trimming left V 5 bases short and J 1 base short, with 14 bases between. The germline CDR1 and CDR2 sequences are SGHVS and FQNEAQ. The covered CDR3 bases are TGTGCCAGCAGCCCCCGACAGAACCAGAACACCGGGGAG. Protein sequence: CASSPRQNQNTGE. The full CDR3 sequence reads CASSPRQNQNTGELFF.

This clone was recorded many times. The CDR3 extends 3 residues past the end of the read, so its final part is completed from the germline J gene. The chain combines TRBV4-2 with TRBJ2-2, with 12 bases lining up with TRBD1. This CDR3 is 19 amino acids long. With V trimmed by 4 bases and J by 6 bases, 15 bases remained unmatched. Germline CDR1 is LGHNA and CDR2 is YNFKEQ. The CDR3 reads CASSPRDRGRGVGAGELFF. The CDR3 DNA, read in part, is TGTGCCAGCAGCCCCCGGGACAGGGGGCGCGGGGTCGGGGCCGGGGAG.

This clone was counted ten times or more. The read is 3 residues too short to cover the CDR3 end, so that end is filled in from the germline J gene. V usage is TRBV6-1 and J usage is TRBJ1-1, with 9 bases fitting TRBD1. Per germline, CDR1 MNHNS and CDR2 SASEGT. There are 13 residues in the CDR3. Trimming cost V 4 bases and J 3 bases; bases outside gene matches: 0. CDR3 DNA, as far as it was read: TGTGCCAGCAGTGGGACAGGGGACACTGAA. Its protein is CASSGTGDTE. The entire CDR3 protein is CASSGTGDTEAFF.

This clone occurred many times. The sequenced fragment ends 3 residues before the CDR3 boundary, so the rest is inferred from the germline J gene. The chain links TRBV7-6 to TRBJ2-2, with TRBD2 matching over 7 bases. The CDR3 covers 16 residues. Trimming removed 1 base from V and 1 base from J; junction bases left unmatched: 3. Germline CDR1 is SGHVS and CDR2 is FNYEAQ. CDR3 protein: CASSLEGGGNTGELFF. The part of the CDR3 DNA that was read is TGTGCCAGCAGCTTAGAAGGCGGGGGGAACACCGGGGAG.

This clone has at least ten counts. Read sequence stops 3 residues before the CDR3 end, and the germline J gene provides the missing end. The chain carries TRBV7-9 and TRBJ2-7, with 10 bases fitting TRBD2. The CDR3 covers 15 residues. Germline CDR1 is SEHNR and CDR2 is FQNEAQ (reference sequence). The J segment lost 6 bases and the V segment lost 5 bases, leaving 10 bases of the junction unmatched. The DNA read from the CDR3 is TGTGCCAGCAGCCCCTCGGCTAGCGGGGGCATCGAG. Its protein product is CASSPSASGGIE. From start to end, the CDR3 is CASSPSASGGIEQYF.

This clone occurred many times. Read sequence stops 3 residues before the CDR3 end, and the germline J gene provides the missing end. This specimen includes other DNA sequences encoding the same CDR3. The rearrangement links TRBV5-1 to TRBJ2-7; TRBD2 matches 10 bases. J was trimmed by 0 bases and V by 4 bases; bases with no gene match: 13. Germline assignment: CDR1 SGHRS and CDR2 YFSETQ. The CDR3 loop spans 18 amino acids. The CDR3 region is CASSTGLAGGHFSYEQYF. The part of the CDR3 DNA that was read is TGCGCCAGCAGCACTGGATTAGCGGGGGGTCACTTCTCCTACGAG.

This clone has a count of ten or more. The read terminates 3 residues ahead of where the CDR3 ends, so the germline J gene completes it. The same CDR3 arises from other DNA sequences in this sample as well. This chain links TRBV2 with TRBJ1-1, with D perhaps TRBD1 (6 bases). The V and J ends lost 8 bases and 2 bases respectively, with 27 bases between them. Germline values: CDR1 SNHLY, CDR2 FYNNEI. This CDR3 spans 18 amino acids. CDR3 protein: CASHFPYRDQGLNTEAFF. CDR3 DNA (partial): TGTGCCAGCCACTTCCCCTACAGGGACCAGGGGCTCAACACTGAA.

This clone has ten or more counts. Partial CDR3 DNA: TGTGCCGCCTGGGAGGGGAGGCCCTACGAG. This gives the protein CAAWEGRPYE. From start to end, the CDR3 is CAAWEGRPYEQYF. The rearrangement uses TRBV2 and TRBJ2-7, with 7 positions matching TRBD2. The CDR3 goes on 3 residues after the read ends, and that part is filled in from the germline J gene. Losses at the gene ends were 11 bases for V and 2 bases for J; bases not matched to a gene: 9. The CDR3 spans 13 residues. Germline V gives CDR1 SNHLY, CDR2 FYNNEI. Supplemented by reference TRBV2 and TRBJ2-7, the full variable domain reads EPEVTQTPSHQVTQMGQEVILRCVPISNHLYFYWYRQILGQKVEFLVSFYNNEISEKSEIFDDQFSVERPDGSNFTLKIRSTKLEDSAMYFCAAWEGRPYEQYFGPGTRLTVT.

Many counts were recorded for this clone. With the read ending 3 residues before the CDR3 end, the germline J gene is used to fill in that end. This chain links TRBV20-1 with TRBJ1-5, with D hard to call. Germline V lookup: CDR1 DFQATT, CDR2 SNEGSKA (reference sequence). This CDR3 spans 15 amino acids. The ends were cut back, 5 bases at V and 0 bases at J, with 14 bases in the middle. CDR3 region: CSAPVGQNSNQPQHF. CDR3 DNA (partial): TGCAGTGCTCCCGTTGGGCAAAATAGCAATCAGCCC.

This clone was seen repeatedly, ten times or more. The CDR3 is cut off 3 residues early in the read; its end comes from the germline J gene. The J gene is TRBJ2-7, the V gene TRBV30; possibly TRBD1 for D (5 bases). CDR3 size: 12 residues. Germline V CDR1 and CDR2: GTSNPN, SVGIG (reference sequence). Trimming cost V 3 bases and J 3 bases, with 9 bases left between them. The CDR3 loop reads CAWRGQDYEQYF. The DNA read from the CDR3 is TGTGCCTGGAGGGGGCAAGACTACGAG.

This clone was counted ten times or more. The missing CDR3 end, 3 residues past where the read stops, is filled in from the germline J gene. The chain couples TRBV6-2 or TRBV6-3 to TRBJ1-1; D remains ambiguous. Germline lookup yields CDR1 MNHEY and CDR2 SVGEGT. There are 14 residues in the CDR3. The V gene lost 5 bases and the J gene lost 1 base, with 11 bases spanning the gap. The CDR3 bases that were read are TGTGCCAGCAGTCGCGGCGGGGAGAACACTGAA. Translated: CASSRGGENTE. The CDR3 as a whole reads CASSRGGENTEAFF.

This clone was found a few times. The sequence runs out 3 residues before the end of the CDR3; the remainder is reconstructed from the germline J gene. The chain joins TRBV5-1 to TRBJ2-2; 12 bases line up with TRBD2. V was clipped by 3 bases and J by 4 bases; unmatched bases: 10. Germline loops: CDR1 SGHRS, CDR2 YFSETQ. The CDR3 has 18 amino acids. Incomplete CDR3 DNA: TGCGCCAGCAGCTCCGGGCTAGCGGGGGGGCGTTTCACCGGGGAG. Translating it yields CASSSGLAGGRFTGE. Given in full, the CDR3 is CASSSGLAGGRFTGELFF.

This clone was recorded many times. CDR3 region: CASSYSQGDSPLHF. Partial CDR3 DNA: TGTGCCAGCAGTTACAGCCAGGGGGATTCACCC. The chain carries TRBV6-2 or TRBV6-3 and TRBJ1-6; 7 bases fit TRBD1. The read finishes 3 residues shy of the CDR3 end, and the germline J gene is used to complete it. CDR3 size: 14 residues. V lost 2 bases and J lost 8; bases outside the gene matches: 3. Germline V gene data show CDR1 as MNHEY and CDR2 as SVGEGT.

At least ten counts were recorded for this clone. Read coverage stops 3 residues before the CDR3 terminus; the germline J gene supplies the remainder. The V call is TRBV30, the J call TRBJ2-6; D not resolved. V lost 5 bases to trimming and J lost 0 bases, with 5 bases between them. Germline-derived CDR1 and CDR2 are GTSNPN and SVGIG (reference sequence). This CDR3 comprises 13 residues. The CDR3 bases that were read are TGTGCCTGGCAGGTCTCTGGGGCCAACGTC. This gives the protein CAWQVSGANV. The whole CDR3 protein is CAWQVSGANVLTF.

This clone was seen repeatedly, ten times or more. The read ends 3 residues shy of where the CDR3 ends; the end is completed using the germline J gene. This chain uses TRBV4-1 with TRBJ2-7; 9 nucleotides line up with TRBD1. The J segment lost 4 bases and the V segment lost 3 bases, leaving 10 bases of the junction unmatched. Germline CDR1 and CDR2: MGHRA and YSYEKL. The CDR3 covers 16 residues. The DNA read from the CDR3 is TGCGCCAGCAGCCAGCCCGGGACAGGGAAAGAATACGAG. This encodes CASSQPGTGKEYE. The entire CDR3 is CASSQPGTGKEYEQYF.